The clone carrying this T cell receptor beta chain occurred once. Deletions cut 3 bases from V and 6 bases from J, with 18 bases between. Per germline, CDR1 MNHEY and CDR2 SMNVEV (reference sequence). The CDR3 loop spans 16 amino acids. This sample was included in a study of OX40 agonist ivuxolimab in advanced cancers. Across the study: Dose-escalation patients were diagnosed with hepatocellular carcinoma, melanoma, renal cell cancer or head and neck cancer. Three patients had partial responses: one hepatocellular carcinoma, two cutaneous melanoma.

This table comes from immunoSEQ multiplex PCR, and its TCRdb copy is limited to in-frame clones, with some not included. Here the sample spans some 54,000 clones, roughly nine tenths being singletons. The TCR was taken from an adult with an advanced solid tumor such as melanoma, head and neck, liver or kidney cancer. The sequencing used CD4+ or CD8+ T cells sorted from blood, collected in a trial of the OX40 agonist ivuxolimab. The V call is TRBV27, the J call TRBJ2-1, with TRBD2 as a possible D gene (5 bases). Here the CDR3 reads CASSFRAREGPNEQFF. CDR3 sequence (DNA): TGTGCCAGCAGTTTTAGAGCCCGGGAAGGGCCCAATGAGCAGTTCTTC.